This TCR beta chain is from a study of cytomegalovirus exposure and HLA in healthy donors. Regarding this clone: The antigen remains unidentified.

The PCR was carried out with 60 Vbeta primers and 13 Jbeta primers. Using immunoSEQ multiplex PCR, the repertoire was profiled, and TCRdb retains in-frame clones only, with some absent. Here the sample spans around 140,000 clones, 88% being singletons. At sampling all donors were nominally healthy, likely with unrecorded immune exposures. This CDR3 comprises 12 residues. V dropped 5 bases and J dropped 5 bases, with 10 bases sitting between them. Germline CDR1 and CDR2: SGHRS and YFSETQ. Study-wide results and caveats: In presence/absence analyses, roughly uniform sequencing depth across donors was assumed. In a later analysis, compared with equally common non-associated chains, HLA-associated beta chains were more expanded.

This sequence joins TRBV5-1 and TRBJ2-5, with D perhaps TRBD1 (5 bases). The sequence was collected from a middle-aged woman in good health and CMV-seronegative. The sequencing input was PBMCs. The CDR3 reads CASRAGIETQYF. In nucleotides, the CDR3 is TGCGCCAGCAGAGCAGGGATCGAGACCCAGTACTTC.